Listed here is a single T cell receptor (beta chain). Its specificity is not known. Only in-frame clones appear in the TCRdb table, and some are missing; sequencing was by immunoSEQ multiplex PCR. Of about 35,000 clones in the sample, about four fifths were seen once. This entry comes from a study of T cells in localized non-small cell lung cancer. General study results and limits: In adjacent lung, a median around 50 of the top 100 tumor clones were found. Longer overall survival associated with higher blood T cell density; shorter survival with higher adjacent-lung clonality.

The germline gives CDR1 MGHRA, CDR2 YSYEKL. J lost 7 bases, V lost 0 bases, and 8 bases had no gene match. The CDR3 consists of 15 residues. The material was peripheral blood, obtained before any cancer treatment. The chain recombines TRBV4-1 with TRBJ2-7; the match to TRBD1 covers 8 bases. This TCR was recovered from a male donor at least 60 years old with stage III squamous cell lung carcinoma. In nucleotides, the CDR3 is TGCGCCAGCAGCCAAGAAGGGCAGGGGGCTTGGGAGCAGTACTTC. Its protein is CASSQEGQGAWEQYF.